This T cell receptor (beta chain) is drawn from a study of a mutant IDH1 vaccine in newly diagnosed glioma. TCRdb's table, derived via immunoSEQ multiplex PCR, lists solely in-frame clones and lacks some. The sample records 30,000 or so clones, roughly 77% being singletons. This CDR3 is built from 14 residues. Germline values: CDR1 SGHTA, CDR2 FQGNSA. Trimming took 4 bases from V and 1 from J, leaving 10 bases between them. Notes on this clone: Its antigen remains unknown.

Regarding time point: week 35, safety follow-up. Vaccinated patients received 300 ug of mutant IDH1 20-mer peptide per dose, with topical imiquimod. The rearrangement links TRBV7-2 to TRBJ1-2; tentative D call: TRBD1 (6 bases). Sample: PBMCs, taken from a glioma patient whose treatment included an IDH1 peptide vaccine. This TCR derives from a man aged 40-50 years with glioma. Some clones in this sample may be carry-over from other donors' samples. This chain's CDR3 is CASSSWTDNYGYTF. As DNA, the CDR3 is TGTGCCAGCAGCTCCTGGACAGATAACTATGGCTACACCTTC.